The 17 T cell receptor beta chains reported below all come from one sample, sequenced in a study of blood T cell repertoires in COVID-19. Here immunoSEQ multiplex PCR was the method, and the copy in TCRdb shows in-frame clones only, minus some. The table lists more than 10,000 clones, around 91% of them singletons. Sequencing was done on a sample of peripheral blood. The receptors originated from a human donor in a cohort sampled during active COVID-19.

As DNA, the CDR3 is TGTGCCTGGAGTGTTGGGGGGTTTGGCTACACCTTC. Its translation is CAWSVGGFGYTF. The gene calls are TRBV30 and TRBJ1-2; possible D gene TRBD1, 5 bases. V dropped 0 bases and J dropped 7 bases, with 9 bases sitting between them. The CDR3 length is 12 residues. Germline loops: CDR1 GTSNPN, CDR2 SVGIG (reference sequence).

The DNA for the CDR3 is TGCGCCAGCAGCAGAGGGACTAGCGGCAACACAGATACGCAGTATTTT. This encodes CASSRGTSGNTDTQYF. V gene TRBV5-1 combines with J gene TRBJ2-3, with 11 bases identical to TRBD2. The CDR3 covers 16 residues. V dropped 4 bases and J dropped 2; count of bases not matched to a gene: 6. Germline V CDR1 and CDR2: SGHRS, YFSETQ.

The rearrangement uses TRBV2 and TRBJ1-6; TRBD1 is a possible D gene (6 bases). Trimming cost V 3 bases and J 11 bases, with 14 bases left between them. CDR1 and CDR2 from the germline V gene are SNHLY and FYNNEI. The CDR3 spans 14 residues. The CDR3 sequence: CASSDGQGRAPLHF. As DNA, the CDR3 is TGTGCCAGCAGTGATGGCCAGGGGAGGGCACCCCTCCACTTT.

This chain connects TRBV29-1 to TRBJ2-5; possible D gene TRBD2, 6 bases. V was cut by 5 bases and J by 1 base, with 8 bases left in between. The CDR3 covers 12 residues. Germline assignment: CDR1 SQVTM and CDR2 ANQGSEA. Written as DNA, the CDR3 is TGCAGCGTTAGGGACTCCCAAGAGACCCAGTACTTC. Translation gives CSVRDSQETQYF.

The V gene is TRBV30, the J gene TRBJ1-1; D gene unclear. Trimming stripped 4 bases from V and 3 bases from J, with 12 bases between. Looked up from germline, CDR1 is GTSNPN and CDR2 is SVGIG (reference sequence). There are 13 residues in the CDR3. DNA of the CDR3: TGTGCCTGGACTCTGGGAGGTGACACTGAAGCTTTCTTT. Encoded protein: CAWTLGGDTEAFF. The full variable domain, in which reference TRBV30 and TRBJ1-1 provide the parts outside the CDR3, is SQTIHQWPATLVQPVGSPLSLECTVEGTSNPNLYWYRQAAGRGLQLLFYSVGIGQISSEVPQNLSASRPQDRQFILSSKKLLLSDSGFYLCAWTLGGDTEAFFGQGTRLTVV.

The chain combines TRBV30 with TRBJ1-5, with D maybe TRBD1 (6 bases). Germline V gives CDR1 GTSNPN, CDR2 SVGIG (reference sequence). V shed 3 bases and J shed 7 bases, with 16 bases lying between them. The CDR3 totals 14 residues. The chain's CDR3 is CAWSSDSLEQPQHF. CDR3 nucleotide sequence: TGTGCCTGGAGCTCGGACAGTTTGGAACAGCCCCAGCATTTT.

V and J are TRBV27 and TRBJ2-5, with D unclear. This CDR3 has 13 amino acids. Germline CDR1 MNHEY, CDR2 SMNVEV (reference sequence). Trimming took 5 bases from V and 5 from J, leaving 12 bases between them. The CDR3 sequence: CASSPRNTETQYF. The CDR3 bases are TGTGCCAGCAGTCCCAGGAATACGGAGACCCAGTACTTC.

Turning to this clone: The same CDR3 is also encoded by other DNA sequences in this sample. The chain uses TRBV5-1 and TRBJ2-2; 8 nucleotides match TRBD1. The CDR3 runs 14 residues. Germline V gene lookup returns CDR1 SGHRS and CDR2 YFSETQ. Trimming took 4 bases from V and 5 from J; bases not matched to a gene: 4. CDR3 bases: TGCGCCAGCAGCGAAAGACAGGGGACCGGGGAGCTGTTTTTT. This codes for CASSERQGTGELFF.

The rearrangement joins TRBV2 to TRBJ2-7; TRBD1 might be the D (6 bases). V was trimmed by 7 bases and J by 1 base, leaving 14 bases between them. This CDR3 has 14 amino acids. Germline loops: CDR1 SNHLY, CDR2 FYNNEI. As DNA, the CDR3 is TGTGCCAGCAAGGAGCAGGACAGATCCTACGAGCAGTACTTC. Translating gives CASKEQDRSYEQYF.

This clone occurred a few times. The CDR3 spells CASSPRTGAHGGGYTF. In DNA, the CDR3 is TGTGCCAGCAGCCCAAGGACAGGGGCCCACGGAGGGGGCTACACCTTC. This chain joins TRBV4-2 and TRBJ1-2; 9 bases match TRBD1. With 4 bases clipped from V and 8 bases from J, the junction kept 14 bases outside the gene matches. The CDR3 loop spans 16 amino acids. CDR1 and CDR2 from the germline V gene are LGHNA and YNFKEQ.

J is TRBJ1-1 and V is TRBV11-3, with a possible D match to TRBD1 (6 bases). CDR1 is SGHNT and CDR2 is YENEEA in the germline V gene. This CDR3 region has 16 residues. V lost 5 bases, J lost 1 base, and 17 bases lay in between. The CDR3 nucleotides are TGTGCCAGCAGCCCCCACAGGGACCGCCGGAACACTGAAGCTTTCTTT. Translated: CASSPHRDRRNTEAFF.

The V gene is TRBV7-9, the J gene TRBJ1-1; the D gene is possibly TRBD1 (5 bases). Deletions cut 2 bases from V and 4 bases from J, with 8 bases between. The CDR3 runs to 13 residues. Per germline, CDR1 SEHNR and CDR2 FQNEAQ (reference sequence). CDR3 sequence reads: CASSLNQGTEAFF. The CDR3 DNA follows: TGTGCCAGCAGCTTAAACCAGGGCACTGAAGCTTTCTTT. Drawing the rest from reference TRBV7-9 and TRBJ1-1, the complete variable domain is DTGVSQNPRHKITKRGQNVTFRCDPISEHNRLYWYRQTLGQGPEFLTYFQNEAQLEKSRLLSDRFSAERPKGSFSTLEIQRTEQGDSAMYLCASSLNQGTEAFFGQGTRLTVV.

In this sample, this clone turned up once. The V call is TRBV5-6, the J call TRBJ1-2, with unresolved D. The CDR3 extends over 15 amino acids. V was clipped by 3 bases and J by 0 bases, with 12 bases between them. Germline V gives CDR1 SGHDT, CDR2 YYEEEE. The CDR3 DNA is TGTGCCAGCAGCTCGCCGGGAACAGCTAACTATGGCTACACCTTC. Its protein is CASSSPGTANYGYTF.

The chain carries TRBV10-3 and TRBJ1-4, with 8 bases lining up with TRBD1. J gave up 8 bases and V 2 bases, and 7 bases lay outside the gene matches. The CDR3 loop spans 15 amino acids. Looked up from germline, CDR1 is ENHRY and CDR2 is SYGVKD. CDR3: CAISEGDRTGEKLFF. CDR3 nucleotides: TGTGCCATCAGTGAGGGGGACAGGACGGGCGAAAAACTGTTTTTT.

This clone was seen once. The chain couples TRBV10-3 to TRBJ2-3; possible D gene TRBD2, 9 bases. Germline CDR1 and CDR2: ENHRY and SYGVKD. V was clipped by 11 bases and J by 2 bases, with 20 bases between them. The CDR3 extends over 15 amino acids. As DNA, the CDR3 is TGTGCCGCGCAGGGGGCGGGGGGGAACACAGATACGCAGTATTTT. Translated, it gives CAAQGAGGNTDTQYF.

V gene TRBV6-1 combines with J gene TRBJ1-2; 7 nucleotides agree with TRBD1. In germline, CDR1 is MNHNS, CDR2 SASEGT. This CDR3 region has 13 residues. Losses at the gene ends were 2 bases for V and 4 bases for J; bases not matched to a gene: 1. In nucleotides, the CDR3 is TGTGCCAGCAGTGAACACAGGGGCTATGGCTACACCTTC. This translates into CASSEHRGYGYTF.

The genes are TRBV5-4 and TRBJ1-4; 9 positions match TRBD1. CDR3 length: 14 residues. V lost 1 base and J lost 10; bases outside the gene matches: 5. CDR1 SGHNT and CDR2 YYREEE come from the germline V gene (reference sequence). This CDR3 is CASSLRDRDGKLFF. CDR3 nucleotides: TGTGCCAGCAGCTTGCGGGACAGGGACGGAAAACTGTTTTTT.